A single sample is the source of the 5 T cell receptor beta chains below, sequenced in a study of cytomegalovirus exposure and HLA in healthy donors. Amplification used 60 Vbeta primers and 13 Jbeta primers. The assay was immunoSEQ multiplex PCR, and TCRdb's table has in-frame clones only and misses some. The data show roughly 140,000 clones, with 64% seen just once and 3% held by the top ten. The material sequenced was PBMCs. The origin of the receptors is a woman aged 30 to 39 in good health and CMV-seropositive.

This clone was seen a handful of times. V gene TRBV6-1 combines with J gene TRBJ2-7; 7 bases align to TRBD1. V lost 3 bases to trimming and J lost 4 bases; unmatched junction nucleotides: 0. The CDR3 is made up of 12 amino acids. Germline values: CDR1 MNHNS, CDR2 SASEGT. The CDR3 spells CASSDRGYEQYF. The CDR3 DNA reads TGTGCCAGCAGTGACAGGGGGTACGAGCAGTACTTC.

CDR3 sequence (DNA): TGTGCCAGCACCGCAGACAGGGGTCCCTACGAGCAGTACTTC. Residues: CASTADRGPYEQYF. The J gene is TRBJ2-5, the V gene TRBV2; TRBD1 aligns across 8 bases. The assigned J gene may be wrong: the sequence end matches TRBJ2-7 better. Germline V gene sequence: CDR1 SNHLY, CDR2 FYNNEI. The length of the CDR3 is 14 residues.

This clone was seen only once. The rearrangement joins TRBV19 to TRBJ2-3; TRBD2 is a possible D gene (6 bases). V dropped 6 bases and J dropped 4 bases, with 17 bases sitting between them. Germline CDR1 is LNHDA and CDR2 is SQIVND (reference sequence). The CDR3 is 15 residues long. This chain's CDR3 is CASRLTSRGADTQYF. The CDR3 DNA follows: TGTGCCAGTAGACTAACTAGCCGAGGGGCAGATACGCAGTATTTT.

A few counts support this clone. J is TRBJ1-4 and V is TRBV5-8; weak D call: TRBD1 (5 bases). Germline loops: CDR1 SGHTS, CDR2 YDEGEE. Trimming cost V 4 bases and J 8 bases, with 15 bases left between them. CDR3 length equals 14 residues. CDR3 DNA sequence: TGTGCCAGCAGCCGTAGCGGGACCGTCGAAAAACTGTTTTTT. Its translation: CASSRSGTVEKLFF. The entire variable domain, with the rest obtained from reference TRBV5-8 and TRBJ1-4, is as follows: EAGVTQSPTHLIKTRGQQATLRCSPISGHTSVYWYQQALGLGLQFLLWYDEGEERNRGNFPPRFSGRQFPNYSSELNVNALELEDSALYLCASSRSGTVEKLFFGSGTQLSVL.

This chain uses TRBV13 with TRBJ2-1; D may be TRBD2 (6 bases). V was clipped by 5 bases and J by 6 bases, with 14 bases between them. The V gene's germline CDR1 is PRHDT and CDR2 FYEKMQ (reference sequence). The CDR3 is 14 residues long. The CDR3 coding sequence is TGTGCCAGCAGCCGGGGACTTCAGCCCAATGAGCAGTTCTTC. Translated: CASSRGLQPNEQFF.